A single sample is the source of the 14 T cell receptor beta chains below, sequenced in a study of response to subunit inactivated influenza vaccine. Each CDR3 protein is one row after TCRdb ran MiXCR on the RT-PCR reads. The sample holds around 760,000 distinct CDR3 sequences, approximately 13% seen once. The sequenced sample was PBMCs from blood, obtained 14 to 15 days before vaccination. The receptor source for this set is a man aged 50 to 60 who received an inactivated influenza vaccine.

V is TRBV15 and J is TRBJ2-3; TRBD2 matches at 9 bases. CDR3 length: 17 residues. V shed 0 bases and J 6 bases; nucleotides not matched to a gene: 10. CDR1 is LNHNV and CDR2 is YYDKDF in the germline V gene (reference sequence). The CDR3: CATSRDPAGGFLDTQYF. CDR3 coding DNA: TGTGCCACCAGCAGAGACCCGGCGGGAGGGTTTTTGGATACGCAGTATTTT.

This clonotype was seen a few times. The chain carries TRBV11-2 and TRBJ1-1; D is unresolved. This CDR3 comprises 13 residues. The germline gives CDR1 SGHAT, CDR2 FQNNGV. V gave up 4 bases and J gave up 11 bases, with 17 bases separating them. The CDR3 coding sequence is TGTGCCAGCAGCTCCCCGGCGTCGGCGGGGGCTTTCTTT. Protein: CASSSPASAGAFF.

The rearrangement joins TRBV28 to TRBJ2-5, with 12 bases fitting TRBD1. This CDR3 spans 16 amino acids. V dropped 7 bases and J dropped 5; count of bases not matched to a gene: 11. Germline V gene data show CDR1 as MDHEN and CDR2 as SYDVKM. The CDR3 sequence: CASTPSGTGGRETQYF. Written as DNA, the CDR3 is TGTGCCAGCACTCCATCCGGGACAGGGGGCCGGGAGACCCAGTACTTC.

This clonotype was seen a few times. The chain carries TRBV4-3 and TRBJ2-4; D is undetermined. Germline values: CDR1 LGHNA, CDR2 YSLEER. The CDR3 runs 14 residues. Deletions cut 1 base from V and 7 bases from J, with 11 bases between. CDR3 DNA sequence: TGCGCCAGCAGCCAAGCTTCCTCGGGTAACATTCAGTACTTC. Translating gives CASSQASSGNIQYF.

The chain links TRBV10-3 to TRBJ1-6, with TRBD1 matching 8 bases. Germline CDR1 reads ENHRY; CDR2 reads SYGVKD. The CDR3 length is 15 residues. Trimming at V came to 6 bases and at J to 8 bases, leaving 9 bases not matched to a gene. The CDR3 is CAIRDRAIPDSPLHF. The DNA for the CDR3 is TGTGCCATCAGGGACAGGGCCATTCCTGATTCACCCCTCCACTTT.

There are a few counts of this clonotype. The chain joins TRBV19 to TRBJ1-1, with D maybe TRBD1 (5 bases). The CDR3 sequence is 15 residues long. Trimming took off 6 bases at V and 11 bases at J, with 25 bases between the two ends. Germline loops: CDR1 LNHDA, CDR2 SQIVND (reference sequence). CDR3 loop: CASSHRTRPKIEAFF. The CDR3 DNA is TGTGCCAGTAGCCACCGGACACGACCAAAAATTGAGGCTTTCTTT.

In its sample, this clonotype was seen a few times. This chain links TRBV15 with TRBJ2-7; 11 positions match TRBD1. Germline V gene sequence: CDR1 LNHNV, CDR2 YYDKDF (reference sequence). The V gene end was trimmed by 5 bases and the J gene end by 4 bases; junction bases not matched to a gene: 4. The length of the CDR3 is 14 residues. This chain's CDR3 is CATSDRDRGYEQYF. CDR3 in DNA: TGTGCCACCAGCGACCGGGACAGGGGGTACGAGCAGTACTTC. The full variable domain, in which reference TRBV15 and TRBJ2-7 provide the parts outside the CDR3, is DAMVIQNPRYQVTQFGKPVTLSCSQTLNHNVMYWYQQKSSQAPKLLFHYYDKDFNNEADTPDNFQSRRPNTSFCFLDIRSPGLGDTAMYLCATSDRDRGYEQYFGPGTRLTVT.

This clonotype has only a few counts. The rearrangement uses TRBV7-2 and TRBJ2-2, with D possibly matching TRBD1 (6 bases). The V and J ends lost 6 bases and 5 bases respectively, with 13 bases between them. Germline values: CDR1 SGHTA, CDR2 FQGNSA. The CDR3 extends over 14 amino acids. The CDR3 nucleotides are TGTGCCAGCAGTTACAGGGTTGTGACCGGGGAGCTGTTTTTT. It translates to CASSYRVVTGELFF.

V is TRBV9 and J is TRBJ1-4, with D unclear. Per germline, CDR1 SGDLS and CDR2 YYNGEE. V was clipped by 3 bases and J by 7 bases, with 10 bases between them. The CDR3 sequence is 13 residues long. The CDR3 coding sequence is TGTGCCAGCAGCGGGGGAGGTCGTGAAAAACTGTTTTTT. It is translated as CASSGGGREKLFF. Filled out from reference TRBV9 and TRBJ1-4, the complete variable domain reads DSGVTQTPKHLITATGQRVTLRCSPRSGDLSVYWYQQSLDQGLQFLIQYYNGEERAKGNILERFSAQQFPDLHSELNLSSLELGDSALYFCASSGGGREKLFFGSGTQLSVL.

The chain is built from TRBV7-2 and TRBJ2-5; 8 bases are shared with TRBD1. Germline loops: CDR1 SGHTA, CDR2 FQGNSA. Losses at the gene ends were 5 bases for V and 4 bases for J; bases not matched to a gene: 12. The CDR3 runs to 16 residues. The CDR3 loop reads CASSPPRNTGGETQYF. CDR3 coding DNA: TGTGCCAGCAGCCCACCAAGGAATACAGGGGGAGAGACCCAGTACTTC.

The table lists this clonotype with many counts. The J gene is TRBJ2-1, the V gene TRBV19; D is undetermined. This CDR3 comprises 15 residues. Per the germline V gene, CDR1 is LNHDA and CDR2 is SQIVND (reference sequence). Trimming pared 7 bases from V and 3 bases from J, leaving 16 bases between. The chain's CDR3 is CASTGNSGRYNEQFF. In DNA form, the CDR3 reads TGTGCCAGTACTGGGAATTCCGGGCGCTACAATGAGCAGTTCTTC.

This clonotype was seen a handful of times. The chain couples TRBV5-1 to TRBJ2-3; 10 bases are shared with TRBD2. V gave up 4 bases and J gave up 0 bases; unmatched junction bases: 5. The CDR3 runs to 16 residues. CDR1 and CDR2 (germline): SGHRS, YFSETQ. CDR3 DNA: TGCGCCAGCAGCGAGACTAGCGGGCATAGCACAGATACGCAGTATTTT. Translation gives CASSETSGHSTDTQYF. Full variable domain (rest looked up from reference TRBV5-1 and TRBJ2-3): KAGVTQTPRYLIKTRGQQVTLSCSPISGHRSVSWYQQTPGQGLQFLFEYFSETQRNKGNFPGRFSGRQFSNSRSEMNVSTLELGDSALYLCASSETSGHSTDTQYFGPGTRLTVL.

The rearrangement joins TRBV6-1 to TRBJ2-7; D might be TRBD1 (6 bases). The germline V gene has CDR1 MNHNS and CDR2 SASEGT. This CDR3 region has 14 residues. The V end was cut by 4 bases, the J end by 0 bases, with 10 bases between. The CDR3 nucleotides read TGTGCCAGCAGTGTCGGGACATTCTCCTACGAGCAGTACTTC. Its protein is CASSVGTFSYEQYF.

At least ten counts were recorded for this clonotype. This chain links TRBV28 with TRBJ2-4; possibly TRBD1 for D (5 bases). The CDR3 covers 15 residues. V was clipped by 2 bases and J by 7 bases, with 15 bases between them. The germline V gene has CDR1 MDHEN and CDR2 SYDVKM. In DNA, the CDR3 is TGTGCCAGCAGTTTAGGTTTGGCAGGGTTTAACATTCAGTACTTC. Translation gives CASSLGLAGFNIQYF. Full variable domain (remainder filled in from reference TRBV28 and TRBJ2-4): DVKVTQSSRYLVKRTGEKVFLECVQDMDHENMFWYRQDPGLGLRLIYFSYDVKMKEKGDIPEGYSVSREKKERFSLILESASTNQTSMYLCASSLGLAGFNIQYFGAGTRLSVL.